The entry below describes one TCR beta chain. Its cognate antigen is unknown. RNA totalling about 0.45 to 1 ug underwent reverse transcription with random hexamers. TCRdb reanalysed the immunoSEQ multiplex PCR reads using MiXCR and keeps one entry per CDR3 protein. The table lists about 140,000 distinct CDR3 sequences, 85% to 95% of them singletons, with about 0.18% in the top ten. Germline V gene sequence: CDR1 MNHEY, CDR2 SVGAGI. V gave up 0 bases and J gave up 7 bases, with 10 bases separating them. This CDR3 spans 13 amino acids. These data originate in a study of CD8 T cells in Susac syndrome. Study-level results: The study recognized that the number of individuals in its TCR sequencing and HLA analysis was relatively small. TEMRA cells and active patients showed peak Susac CD8+ clonal expansion.

The TCR was taken from a human donor with Susac syndrome. The rearrangement uses TRBV6-5 and TRBJ2-7; D tentatively fits TRBD1 or TRBD2 (5 bases each). The specimen was CD8+ T cells from PBMCs. The DNA for the CDR3 is TGTGCCAGCAGTTACTCAGAGGGGTCGGAGCAGTACTTC. Translated, it gives CASSYSEGSEQYF.